This TCR beta chain was documented in a study of early T cells in non-severe SARS-CoV-2 infection. This clonotype was detected many times. Each cDNA molecule carried a unique molecular identifier. TCRdb passed the 5' RACE reads through MiXCR, listing each CDR3 protein once. The sample has about 39,000 distinct CDR3 sequences; less than 7% are singletons. The CDR3 sequence is 14 residues long. CDR1 is SGHRS and CDR2 is YFSETQ in the germline V gene. V trimming: 4 bases; J trimming: 5 bases; junction bases outside the gene matches: 7. The sample was whole blood, taken at baseline. J is TRBJ2-7 and V is TRBV5-1, with 9 bases aligning to TRBD1. This TCR was recovered from an adult who was a healthcare worker with PCR-confirmed SARS-CoV-2 infection or an uninfected control (not recorded which). CDR3 DNA sequence: TGCGCCAGCAGCAGGGACAGGGCTGGAGACGAGCAGTACTTC. Amino acids: CASSRDRAGDEQYF.